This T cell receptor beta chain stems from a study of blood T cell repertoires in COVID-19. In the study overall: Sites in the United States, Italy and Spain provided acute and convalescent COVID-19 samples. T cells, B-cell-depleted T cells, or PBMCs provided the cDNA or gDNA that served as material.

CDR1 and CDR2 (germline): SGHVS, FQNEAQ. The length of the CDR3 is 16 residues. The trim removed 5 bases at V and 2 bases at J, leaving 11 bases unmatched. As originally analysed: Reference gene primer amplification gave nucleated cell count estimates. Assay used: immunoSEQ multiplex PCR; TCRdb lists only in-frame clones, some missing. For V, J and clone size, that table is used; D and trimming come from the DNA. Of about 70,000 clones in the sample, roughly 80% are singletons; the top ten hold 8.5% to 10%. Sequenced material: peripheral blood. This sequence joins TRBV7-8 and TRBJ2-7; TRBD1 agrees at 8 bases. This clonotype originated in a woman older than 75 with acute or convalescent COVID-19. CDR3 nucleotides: TGTGCCAGCAGCCCACCTTTACGGACAGGGCCCTACGAGCAGTACTTC. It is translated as CASSPPLRTGPYEQYF. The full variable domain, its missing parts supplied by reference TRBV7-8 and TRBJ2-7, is GAGVSQSPRYKVAKRGQDVALRCDPISGHVSLFWYQQALGQGPEFLTYFQNEAQLDKSGLPSDRFFAERPEGSVSTLKIQRTQQEDSAVYLCASSPPLRTGPYEQYFGPGTRLTVT.